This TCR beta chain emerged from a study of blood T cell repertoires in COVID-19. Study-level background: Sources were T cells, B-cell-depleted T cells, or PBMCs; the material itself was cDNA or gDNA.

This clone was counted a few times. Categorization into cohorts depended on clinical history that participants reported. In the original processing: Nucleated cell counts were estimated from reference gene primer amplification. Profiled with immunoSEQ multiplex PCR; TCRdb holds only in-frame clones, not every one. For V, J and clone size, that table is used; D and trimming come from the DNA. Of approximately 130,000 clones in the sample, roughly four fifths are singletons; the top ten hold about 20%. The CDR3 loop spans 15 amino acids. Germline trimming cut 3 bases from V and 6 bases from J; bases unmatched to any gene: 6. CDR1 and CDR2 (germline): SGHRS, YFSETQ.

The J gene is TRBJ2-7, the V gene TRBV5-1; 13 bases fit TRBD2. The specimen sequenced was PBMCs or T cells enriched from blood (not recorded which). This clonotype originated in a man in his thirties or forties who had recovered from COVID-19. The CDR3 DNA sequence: TGCGCCAGCAGCTCTGGACTAGCGGGAGTCCTCGAGCAGTACTTC. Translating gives CASSSGLAGVLEQYF.